Following are 21 T cell receptor beta chains from one sample sequenced in a study of regulatory T cells in long-lasting Graves disease. Time point in this sample: newly diagnosed GD, antithyroid drugs for less than 3 months. Following extraction of RNA from PBMCs, that RNA was used to make the TCR library. For TCR beta, libraries came from iRepertoire HTBI primers and Arm-PCR of CDR3 regions. MiXCR was run by TCRdb on the multiplex PCR reads, yielding one entry per CDR3 protein. The sample yields 360,000 or so distinct CDR3 sequences, around 15% seen once. Separately, the same data were catalogued under a study of T cells in Graves' hyperthyroidism and ophthalmopathy.

The starting material was peripheral blood mononuclear cells (PBMCs), obtained at new diagnosis, from a patient treated with antithyroid drugs. The receptors were gathered from a woman aged 18-29 years with Graves disease.

J is TRBJ2-2 and V is TRBV6-1; TRBD1 agrees at 10 bases. Unmatched junction bases numbered 4, after V lost 0 bases and J lost 3 bases. Per the germline V gene, CDR1 is MNHNS and CDR2 is SASEGT. This CDR3 region has 17 residues. The CDR3 nucleotides are TGTGCCAGCAGTGAAGCGCCGACAGGGGGCGACACCGGGGAGCTGTTTTTT. This encodes CASSEAPTGGDTGELFF.

There are many counts of this clonotype. The chain uses TRBV28 and TRBJ1-2; 7 nucleotides match TRBD1. In germline, CDR1 is MDHEN, CDR2 SYDVKM. After removal of 3 bases from V and 7 bases from J, the junction contained 2 bases not matched to a gene. CDR3 length equals 12 residues. The CDR3 spells CASSLTGSGYTF. CDR3 nucleotides: TGTGCCAGCAGTTTGACAGGGAGTGGCTACACCTTC.

In regard to this clonotype: Being one base from a much bigger clone, this may be a read error. The chain carries TRBV7-6 and TRBJ1-5; 10 bases line up with TRBD1. CDR1 and CDR2 (germline): SGHVS, FNYEAQ. The CDR3 totals 17 residues. Written as DNA, the CDR3 is TGTACCAGCAGCCCGAGGACAGGGGGTTGGGACAATCAGCCCCAGCATTTT. It yields the protein CTSSPRTGGWDNQPQHF.

This clonotype showed up many times. The chain joins TRBV3-1 to TRBJ2-1, with 8 bases lining up with TRBD2. This CDR3 region has 17 residues. The V gene's germline CDR1 is LGHDT and CDR2 YNNKEL (reference sequence). The trim removed 1 base at V and 7 bases at J, leaving 12 bases unmatched. In DNA, the CDR3 is TGTGCCAGCAGCCAAGCACTCCCGGGACTAGGGAGAAATGAGCAGTTCTTC. Translating it yields CASSQALPGLGRNEQFF.

This clonotype was observed a few times. J is TRBJ1-1 and V is TRBV5-4; D gene unclear. V lost 0 bases, J lost 0 bases, and 6 bases lay in between. Germline CDR1 SGHNT, CDR2 YYREEE (reference sequence). This CDR3 spans 14 amino acids. The CDR3 sequence: CASSLVGLNTEAFF. The CDR3 region has the DNA TGTGCCAGCAGCTTGGTAGGTTTGAACACTGAAGCTTTCTTT.

The chain couples TRBV4-1 to TRBJ1-5, with 7 nucleotides matching TRBD1. Germline CDR1 and CDR2: MGHRA and YSYEKL. The V gene end was trimmed by 1 base and the J gene end by 9 bases; junction bases not matched to a gene: 9. CDR3 size: 15 residues. The CDR3 reads CASSQAGGGRGPQHF. In DNA, the CDR3 is TGCGCCAGCAGCCAAGCCGGAGGGGGCCGGGGGCCCCAGCATTTT.

This clonotype was seen repeatedly, ten times or more. The rearrangement links TRBV12-3 or TRBV12-4 to TRBJ1-1, with 11 bases identical to TRBD1. The CDR3 covers 16 residues. V lost 4 bases to trimming and J lost 4 bases; unmatched junction nucleotides: 8. CDR3 in amino acids: CASSSGFGTGGTEAFF. The CDR3 DNA is TGTGCCAGCAGTTCAGGGTTTGGGACAGGGGGCACTGAAGCTTTCTTT.

The chain carries TRBV15 and TRBJ2-5, with TRBD1 as a possible D gene (6 bases). Germline V gene data show CDR1 as LNHNV and CDR2 as YYDKDF (reference sequence). V was cut by 0 bases and J by 2 bases, with 16 bases left in between. The CDR3 has 17 amino acids. The CDR3 sequence is CATSRDWRGQLQETQYF. The DNA of the CDR3 is TGTGCCACCAGCAGAGATTGGAGAGGACAGCTACAAGAGACCCAGTACTTC.

The chain employs TRBV5-1 and TRBJ2-2, with D perhaps matching TRBD2 (6 bases). CDR1 and CDR2 (germline): SGHRS, YFSETQ. CDR3 length: 15 amino acids. The germline V and J ends were trimmed by 0 bases and 3 bases, with 9 bases remaining between them. Here the CDR3 DNA reads TGCGCCAGCAGCTTGGCCGGGAGCGACACCGGGGAGCTGTTTTTT. Translating gives CASSLAGSDTGELFF.

This clonotype was picked up many times. The chain joins TRBV6-1 to TRBJ2-3; D is ambiguous. This CDR3 has 14 residues. Trimming removed 9 bases at V and 4 bases at J, with 17 bases between. Germline CDR1 reads MNHNS; CDR2 reads SASEGT. The CDR3 DNA reads as TGTGCCAGTTCCGGACGAACGGGCGCAGATACGCAGTATTTT. It specifies CASSGRTGADTQYF.

This clonotype was picked up many times. The chain combines TRBV6-4 with TRBJ1-5, with 8 bases aligning to TRBD1. This CDR3 comprises 15 residues. Germline values: CDR1 MRHNA, CDR2 SNTAGT. V shed 5 bases, J shed 2 bases, and the junction held 5 bases outside the gene matches. This CDR3 reads CASSNRGYRNQPQHF. CDR3 nucleotide sequence: TGTGCCAGCAGTAACAGGGGGTACCGCAATCAGCCCCAGCATTTT.

The CDR3 spells CASSYGDTRETQYF. CDR3 nucleotides: TGTGCCAGCAGTTACGGGGACACCCGAGAGACCCAGTACTTC. The V call is TRBV6-5, the J call TRBJ2-5; D is possibly TRBD1 (6 bases). CDR1 and CDR2 from the germline V gene are MNHEY and SVGAGI. Deletions cut 2 bases from V and 4 bases from J, with 11 bases between. This CDR3 region has 14 residues.

A remark on this clonotype: A read error may be the cause here, since a much bigger clone is one base away. CDR3 bases: TGTGCCAGCAGTTTTGGTAGGCGGGAGGTGAGCGAGCAGTACTTC. Protein product: CASSFGRREVSEQYF. The gene calls are TRBV28 and TRBJ2-7; 8 bases map to TRBD2. The CDR3 has 15 residues. Germline V gives CDR1 MDHEN, CDR2 SYDVKM. The junction had 10 bases not matched to a gene; V was cut back by 3 bases and J by 6 bases.

Ten or more counts support this clonotype. The rearrangement uses TRBV28 and TRBJ2-1; D call uncertain. The V gene's germline CDR1 is MDHEN and CDR2 SYDVKM. The CDR3 consists of 12 residues. The germline V and J ends were trimmed by 3 bases and 6 bases, with 6 bases remaining between them. CDR3 residues: CASSLTVNEQFF. CDR3 bases: TGTGCCAGCAGTTTGACGGTCAATGAGCAGTTCTTC.

The chain carries TRBV10-3 and TRBJ1-5, with TRBD1 matching over 9 bases. V gave up 10 bases and J gave up 3 bases; unmatched junction bases: 13. CDR1 and CDR2 from the germline V gene are ENHRY and SYGVKD. The CDR3 consists of 16 residues. CDR3 sequence reads: CASRPTGGHNNQPQHF. DNA for the CDR3: TGTGCCAGCAGGCCCACAGGGGGCCATAACAATCAGCCCCAGCATTTT.

There are a few counts of this clonotype. CDR3 in amino acids: CASSEGPYSSYNEQFF. CDR3 DNA: TGTGCCAGCAGCGAGGGGCCCTATAGCTCCTACAATGAGCAGTTCTTC. V gene TRBV9 combines with J gene TRBJ2-1, with TRBD1 as a possible D gene (5 bases). The V gene lost 3 bases and the J gene lost 0 bases, with 13 bases spanning the gap. Germline V gene data show CDR1 as SGDLS and CDR2 as YYNGEE. The CDR3 is 16 amino acids.

This clonotype appeared many times. The chain joins TRBV3-1 to TRBJ2-1; 15 bases are shared with TRBD2. Losses at the gene ends were 0 bases for V and 8 bases for J; bases not matched to a gene: 8. This CDR3 is built from 18 residues. Germline values: CDR1 LGHDT, CDR2 YNNKEL (reference sequence). The DNA of the CDR3 is TGTGCCAGCAGCCAAGACCCCCGGGGACTAGCGGGAGGCCATGAGCAGTTCTTC. Translation: CASSQDPRGLAGGHEQFF.

As regards this clonotype: A much larger clone lies one base from this, so it may be a read error. The chain employs TRBV10-3 and TRBJ2-3; D is undetermined. The CDR3 covers 15 residues. From germline, CDR1 is ENHRY and CDR2 SYGVKD. The DNA for the CDR3 is TGTGTCATCAGTGAGTCGCTCTTTCAAGTGGATACGCAGTATTTT. Protein: CVISESLFQVDTQYF.

The table lists this clonotype with many counts. The V gene is TRBV20-1, the J gene TRBJ2-2, with TRBD2 matching over 8 bases. The J segment lost 6 bases and the V segment lost 0 bases, leaving 12 bases of the junction unmatched. Germline V gene lookup returns CDR1 DFQATT and CDR2 SNEGSKA (reference sequence). CDR3 length equals 17 residues. The CDR3 loop is CSARDLMRTSSSGELFF. CDR3 nucleotide sequence: TGCAGTGCTAGAGATCTCATGCGGACTAGCTCGTCCGGGGAGCTGTTTTTT.

This clonotype has only one observation. The genes are TRBV2 and TRBJ1-2; D not resolved. V shed 3 bases and J shed 2 bases, with 10 bases lying between them. Germline assignment: CDR1 SNHLY and CDR2 FYNNEI. The CDR3 is 14 residues long. In DNA, the CDR3 is TGTGCCAGCAGTGAGTCTGGAAGGAACTATGGCTACACCTTC. This codes for CASSESGRNYGYTF. The full variable domain, its missing parts supplied by reference TRBV2 and TRBJ1-2, is EPEVTQTPSHQVTQMGQEVILRCVPISNHLYFYWYRQILGQKVEFLVSFYNNEISEKSEIFDDQFSVERPDGSNFTLKIRSTKLEDSAMYFCASSESGRNYGYTFGSGTRLTVV.

The chain links TRBV6-2 or TRBV6-3 to TRBJ1-3, with TRBD1 as a possible D gene (5 bases). Germline CDR1 MNHEY, CDR2 SVGEGT. The V end lost 0 bases, the J end lost 3 bases, and 12 bases lay between the germline ends. The length of the CDR3 is 16 residues. CDR3 DNA: TGTGCCAGCAGTTACTCGCAGGGCCAGGTTGGAAACACCATATATTTT. It translates to CASSYSQGQVGNTIYF.